The clone carrying this TCR beta chain was observed many times. These data are taken from a study of neurological immune-mediated disorders. The V segment lost 2 bases and the J segment 2 bases; nucleotides outside the gene matches: 9. The CDR3 extends over 17 amino acids. Germline-derived CDR1 and CDR2 are SGHVS and FQNEAQ. The cDNA was produced through 5'RACE with 10-nucleotide random UMIs. Each CDR3 protein is one row after TCRdb ran MiXCR on the 5' RACE reads. The sample has around 23,000 distinct CDR3 sequences; roughly 13% are singletons. This TCR was sampled from a woman between 40 and 55 years old with HTLV-1-associated myelopathy (HAM/TSP). The rearrangement links TRBV7-8 to TRBJ2-3, with TRBD2 matching 8 bases. Specimen: PBMCs. CDR3 sequence reads: CASSLSTGRGVTDTQYF. As DNA, the CDR3 is TGTGCCAGCAGCTTAAGTACAGGGCGGGGGGTCACAGATACGCAGTATTTT.